This entry lists 15 T cell receptor beta chains sequenced from one sample in a study of T cells in localized non-small cell lung cancer. TCRdb's copy holds only in-frame clones and misses some; the assay was immunoSEQ multiplex PCR. This sample carries about 52,000 clones, about 88% of them seen once, and the ten largest clones take 16%. The source was PBMCs, collected before any cancer treatment. These receptors originate from a female donor with stage II lung adenocarcinoma.

The CDR3 reads CASSILGGFDGYTF. In DNA form, the CDR3 reads TGTGCCAGTAGTATCCTCGGCGGATTCGATGGCTACACCTTC. The chain is built from TRBV19 and TRBJ1-2; D call uncertain. This CDR3 is built from 14 residues. In germline, CDR1 is LNHDA, CDR2 SQIVND (reference sequence). Deletions cut 3 bases from V and 6 bases from J, with 14 bases between. The full variable domain, rest sourced from reference TRBV19 and TRBJ1-2, is DGGITQSPKYLFRKEGQNVTLSCEQNLNHDAMYWYRQDPGQGLRLIYYSQIVNDFQKGDIAEGYSVSREKKESFPLTVTSAQKNPTAFYLCASSILGGFDGYTFGSGTRLTVV.

The chain couples TRBV18 to TRBJ1-6, with no clear D. Germline V lookup: CDR1 KGHSH, CDR2 LQKENI. The ends were cut back, 0 bases at V and 0 bases at J, with 6 bases in the middle. CDR3 size: 16 residues. The CDR3 loop is CASSPPTGSYNSPLHF. The DNA for the CDR3 is TGTGCCAGCTCACCACCTACGGGCTCCTATAATTCACCCCTCCACTTT.

V usage is TRBV7-9 and J usage is TRBJ1-2, with D uncertain. Germline V gives CDR1 SEHNR, CDR2 FQNEAQ (reference sequence). Trimming pared 2 bases from V and 7 bases from J, leaving 8 bases between. This CDR3 comprises 12 residues. In DNA, the CDR3 is TGTGCCAGCAGCTTAAGTTCCCCTGGCTACACCTTC. Protein sequence: CASSLSSPGYTF.

This clone was counted between two and nine times. The CDR3 DNA follows: TGTGCCAGCAGCTTAGGAACAGGTGACGGCTACACCTTC. It specifies CASSLGTGDGYTF. The gene calls are TRBV27 and TRBJ1-2, with D maybe TRBD1 (5 bases). Germline assignment: CDR1 MNHEY and CDR2 SMNVEV (reference sequence). CDR3 length: 13 residues. Trimming left V 6 bases short and J 8 bases short, with 16 bases between.

V gene TRBV2 combines with J gene TRBJ2-5, with 8 nucleotides matching TRBD1. The CDR3 is 13 residues long. Germline CDR1 SNHLY, CDR2 FYNNEI. V trimming: 6 bases; J trimming: 5 bases; junction bases outside the gene matches: 5. In DNA, the CDR3 is TGTGCCAGCAGGTGGACAGGGCTGGAGACCCAGTACTTC. This codes for CASRWTGLETQYF. The full variable domain, in which reference TRBV2 and TRBJ2-5 provide the parts outside the CDR3, is EPEVTQTPSHQVTQMGQEVILRCVPISNHLYFYWYRQILGQKVEFLVSFYNNEISEKSEIFDDQFSVERPDGSNFTLKIRSTKLEDSAMYFCASRWTGLETQYFGPGTRLLVL.

The chain joins TRBV7-2 to TRBJ1-3; D gene uncertain. The V end lost 1 base, the J end lost 2 bases, and 3 bases lay between the germline ends. The CDR3 consists of 13 residues. The V gene's germline CDR1 is SGHTA and CDR2 FQGNSA. The DNA for the CDR3 is TGTGCCAGCAGCTTAGATCCTGGAAACACCATATATTTT. Amino acid sequence: CASSLDPGNTIYF.

This chain links TRBV27 with TRBJ1-6, with D perhaps TRBD1 (6 bases). V lost 3 bases and J lost 7, with 10 bases in between. Germline CDR1 and CDR2: MNHEY and SMNVEV (reference sequence). The CDR3 has 14 amino acids. The CDR3: CASSFGGRNSPLHF. CDR3 DNA sequence: TGTGCCAGCAGTTTTGGGGGGCGAAATTCACCCCTCCACTTT.

The CDR3 spells CASSPLGRLGEKLFF. The CDR3 bases are TGCGCCAGCAGCCCACTAGGGAGGTTGGGTGAAAAACTGTTTTTT. The J gene is TRBJ1-4, the V gene TRBV5-1; D is ambiguous. This CDR3 is 15 amino acids long. Trimming removed 4 bases from V and 7 bases from J, with 17 bases in between. Germline V lookup: CDR1 SGHRS, CDR2 YFSETQ. The full variable domain, its missing parts supplied by reference TRBV5-1 and TRBJ1-4, is KAGVTQTPRYLIKTRGQQVTLSCSPISGHRSVSWYQQTPGQGLQFLFEYFSETQRNKGNFPGRFSGRQFSNSRSEMNVSTLELGDSALYLCASSPLGRLGEKLFFGSGTQLSVL.

A note on this clone: Relative to the germline gene, one junction end is altered; a read error may explain this. The chain uses TRBV2 and TRBJ1-1; D is unresolved. From germline, CDR1 is SNHLY and CDR2 FYNNEI. The CDR3 is 14 amino acids. The CDR3 bases are TGTGCCACCAGTTCTATAACAGAAAACACTGAAGCTTTCTTT. It codes for CATSSITENTEAFF.

This rearrangement joins TRBV7-9 to TRBJ1-2; no definite D call. The CDR3 totals 13 residues. Deletions cut 4 bases from V and 8 bases from J, with 14 bases between. Germline CDR1 is SEHNR and CDR2 is FQNEAQ (reference sequence). The CDR3 coding sequence is TGTGCCAGCAGCTCCCCCGGGCGGGAAGGCTACACCTTC. Protein: CASSSPGREGYTF.

The chain carries TRBV5-4 and TRBJ1-2; no definite D call. V was pared by 5 bases and J by 2 bases, with 10 bases between. The CDR3 length is 13 residues. Germline V CDR1 and CDR2: SGHNT, YYREEE (reference sequence). The DNA of the CDR3 is TGTGCCAGCAGGCCTGCCGGGAACTATGGCTACACCTTC. Encoded protein: CASRPAGNYGYTF.

In its sample, this clone was seen once. The V gene is TRBV5-6, the J gene TRBJ1-5; 9 nucleotides line up with TRBD1. The CDR3 runs 15 residues. Germline V lookup: CDR1 SGHDT, CDR2 YYEEEE. The V segment lost 2 bases and the J segment 7 bases; nucleotides outside the gene matches: 7. CDR3 DNA: TGTGCCAGCAGCTTAGCGGGACAGGGAACCCAGCCCCAGCATTTT. This encodes CASSLAGQGTQPQHF.

This clone was detected only a few times. The gene calls are TRBV9 and TRBJ2-5; D remains unclear. The CDR3 sequence is 11 residues long. The V end lost 3 bases, the J end lost 2 bases, and 2 bases lay between the germline ends. Germline V lookup: CDR1 SGDLS, CDR2 YYNGEE. The CDR3: CASSAQETQYF. The CDR3 region has the DNA TGTGCCAGCAGCGCGCAAGAGACCCAGTACTTC.

V usage is TRBV30 and J usage is TRBJ2-1; a weak D match, TRBD2 (7 bases). V gave up 2 bases and J gave up 8 bases, with 13 bases separating them. CDR1 GTSNPN and CDR2 SVGIG come from the germline V gene (reference sequence). The CDR3 covers 13 residues. DNA for the CDR3: TGTGCCTGGAGTCGGATGCGGGGGCATGAGCAGTTCTTC. This sequence encodes CAWSRMRGHEQFF. Using reference TRBV30 and TRBJ2-1 for the parts outside the CDR3, the full variable domain is SQTIHQWPATLVQPVGSPLSLECTVEGTSNPNLYWYRQAAGRGLQLLFYSVGIGQISSEVPQNLSASRPQDRQFILSSKKLLLSDSGFYLCAWSRMRGHEQFFGPGTRLTVL.

This rearrangement joins TRBV11-3 to TRBJ2-3; unclear D gene. CDR1 and CDR2 (germline): SGHNT, YENEEA. The CDR3 length is 15 residues. V gave up 2 bases and J gave up 0 bases, with 9 bases separating them. This CDR3 is CASSLRGSSTDTQYF. The CDR3 nucleotides are TGTGCCAGCAGCTTACGAGGTAGTAGCACAGATACGCAGTATTTT.